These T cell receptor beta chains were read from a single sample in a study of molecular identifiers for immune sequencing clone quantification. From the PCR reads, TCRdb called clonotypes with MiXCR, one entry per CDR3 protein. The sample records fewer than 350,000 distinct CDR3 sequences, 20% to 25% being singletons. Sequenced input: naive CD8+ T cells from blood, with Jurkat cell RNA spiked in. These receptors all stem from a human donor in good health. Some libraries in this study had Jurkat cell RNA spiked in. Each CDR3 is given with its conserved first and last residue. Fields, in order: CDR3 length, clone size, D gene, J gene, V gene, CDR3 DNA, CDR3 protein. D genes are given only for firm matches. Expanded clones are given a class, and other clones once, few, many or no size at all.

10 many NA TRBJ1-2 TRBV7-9 TGTGCCAGCAGCTTAGTAGAGTACACCTTC CASSLVEYTF
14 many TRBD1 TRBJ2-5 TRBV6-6 TGTGCCAGCAGTCGACAGGGGGGGGGTGAGACCCAGTACTTC CASSRQGGGETQYF
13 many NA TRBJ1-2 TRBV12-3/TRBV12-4 TGTGCCAGCAGTTTTGTATCCGGTTATGGCTACACCTTC CASSFVSGYGYTF
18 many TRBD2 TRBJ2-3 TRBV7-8 TGTGCCAGCAGCGACTGGCCGGGACTAGCGGGCTCCACAGATACGCAGTATTTT CASSDWPGLAGSTDTQYF
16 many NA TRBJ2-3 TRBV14 TGTGCCAGCAGCCAGGCCCTGACAGTTTCAGCAGATACGCAGTATTTT CASSQALTVSADTQYF
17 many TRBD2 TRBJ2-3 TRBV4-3 TGCGCCAGCAGCCAAGATAGGGTCAGCGGGGGGACAGATACGCAGTATTTT CASSQDRVSGGTDTQYF
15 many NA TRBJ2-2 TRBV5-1 TGCGCCAGCAGCTTGCGGGGCAGGAACACCGGGGAGCTGTTTTTT CASSLRGRNTGELFF
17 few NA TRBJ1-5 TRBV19 TGTGCCAGTAGTATAGTTTCCGGGACTTATAGCAATCAGCCCCAGCATTTT CASSIVSGTYSNQPQHF
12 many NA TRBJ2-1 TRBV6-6 TGTGCCAGCAGTTACGGTAATGTGGAGCAGTTCTTC CASSYGNVEQFF
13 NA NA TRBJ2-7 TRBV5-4 TGTGCCAGCAGCTTCTGGGCGGGTAGGGAGCAGTACTTC CASSFWAGREQYF
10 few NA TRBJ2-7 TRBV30 TGTGCTTGGGGGCACTACGAGCAGTACTTC CAWGHYEQYF
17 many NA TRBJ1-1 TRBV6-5 TGTGCCAGCAGTTATTTCTCAATGGTCTCGGGCGTCGGTCGAGCTTTCTTT CASSYFSMVSGVGRAFF